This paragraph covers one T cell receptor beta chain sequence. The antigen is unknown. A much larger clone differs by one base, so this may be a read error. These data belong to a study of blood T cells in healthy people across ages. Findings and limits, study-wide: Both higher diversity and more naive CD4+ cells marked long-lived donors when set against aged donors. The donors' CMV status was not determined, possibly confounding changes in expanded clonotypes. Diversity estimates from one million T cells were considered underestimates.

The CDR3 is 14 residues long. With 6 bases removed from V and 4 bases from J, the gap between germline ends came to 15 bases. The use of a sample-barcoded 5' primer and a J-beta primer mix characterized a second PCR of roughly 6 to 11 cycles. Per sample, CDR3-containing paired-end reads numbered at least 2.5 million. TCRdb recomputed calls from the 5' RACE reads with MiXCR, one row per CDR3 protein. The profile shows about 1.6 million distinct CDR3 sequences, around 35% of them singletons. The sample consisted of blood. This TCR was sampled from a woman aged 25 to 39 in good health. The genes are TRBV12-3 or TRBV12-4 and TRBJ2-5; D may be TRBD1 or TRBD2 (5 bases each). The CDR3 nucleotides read TGTGCCAGCAGGTCAGAGACGGGGCTAGAGACCCAGTACTTC. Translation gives CASRSETGLETQYF.